These 5 T cell receptor beta chains came from one sample sequenced in a study of cytomegalovirus exposure and HLA in healthy donors. The PCR was carried out with 60 Vbeta primers and 13 Jbeta primers. Produced via immunoSEQ multiplex PCR; TCRdb's table is partial and in-frame only. The sample has some 85,000 clones, about 80% seen once. The sample taken for sequencing was PBMCs. These receptors were taken from a male donor in good health and CMV-seronegative.

V gene TRBV7-8 combines with J gene TRBJ1-6; D not resolved. CDR3 size: 17 residues. In germline, CDR1 is SGHVS, CDR2 FQNEAQ. V dropped 2 bases and J dropped 0 bases, with 11 bases sitting between them. The CDR3 here is CASSLSVRSSYNSPLHF. DNA for the CDR3: TGTGCCAGCAGCTTATCCGTGCGAAGCTCCTATAATTCACCCCTCCACTTT.

The chain links TRBV28 to TRBJ1-1; D ambiguous. The CDR3 spans 17 residues. V shed 4 bases and J shed 6 bases, with 24 bases lying between them. CDR1 and CDR2 from the germline V gene are MDHEN and SYDVKM. The CDR3 reads CASSYPPGLLGKAEAFF. CDR3 in DNA: TGTGCCAGCAGTTATCCCCCCGGACTCCTTGGCAAGGCTGAAGCTTTCTTT.

The rearrangement links TRBV29-1 to TRBJ1-2, with a weak D call TRBD1 (5 bases). This CDR3 region has 11 residues. Germline-derived CDR1 and CDR2 are SQVTM and ANQGSEA. V was trimmed by 5 bases and J by 8 bases, leaving 12 bases between them. The CDR3 nucleotides read TGCAGCGTTATGGCAGGGCACGGCTACACCTTC. Translated, it gives CSVMAGHGYTF.

This clone was picked up a small number of times. The chain joins TRBV7-2 to TRBJ2-7; 10 nucleotides align to TRBD2. After removal of 5 bases from V and 6 bases from J, the junction contained 7 bases not matched to a gene. The length of the CDR3 is 14 residues. Germline lookup yields CDR1 SGHTA and CDR2 FQGNSA. The CDR3 spells CASSLLAGVPEQYF. The CDR3 bases are TGTGCCAGCAGCCTCCTAGCGGGAGTTCCCGAGCAGTACTTC. Filled out from reference TRBV7-2 and TRBJ2-7, the complete variable domain reads GAGVSQSPSNKVTEKGKDVELRCDPISGHTALYWYRQSLGQGLEFLIYFQGNSAPDKSGLPSDRFSAERTGGSVSTLTIQRTQQEDSAVYLCASSLLAGVPEQYFGPGTRLTVT.

V gene TRBV9 combines with J gene TRBJ1-2; possibly TRBD1 for D (5 bases). This CDR3 is 16 amino acids long. Germline V gene sequence: CDR1 SGDLS, CDR2 YYNGEE. The V end lost 0 bases, the J end lost 8 bases, and 20 bases lay between the germline ends. CDR3 loop: CASSVDGRQGSGGYTF. CDR3 in DNA: TGTGCCAGCAGCGTAGACGGGCGGCAGGGCAGTGGGGGCTACACCTTC.